A selection of T cell receptor beta chains follows, all from one sample in a study of blood T cell repertoires in COVID-19. The method was immunoSEQ multiplex PCR; TCRdb's version includes in-frame clones alone and lacks a portion of them. Of roughly 210,000 clones detected, 84% appear once; the ten largest clones hold 8% to 11%. Sequences were obtained from peripheral blood. These receptors were obtained from an elderly woman with COVID-19, enrolled during active disease. Both conserved end residues are part of each CDR3. A D gene is named only where the DNA matches it firmly. The size field is filled for only some rows; it gives once, few, many or a size class.

D gene	V gene	J gene	clone size	CDR3 protein	CDR3 DNA
TRBD2	TRBV11-2	TRBJ2-2	few	CASSLSGGANTGELFF	TGTGCCAGCAGCCTTAGCGGGGGGGCGAACACCGGGGAGCTGTTTTTT
-	TRBV12-3/TRBV12-4	TRBJ1-6	-	CASSPRGNSPLHF	TGTGCCAGCTCACCCCGGGGGAATTCACCCCTCCACTTT
-	TRBV4-2	TRBJ1-6	-	CASSQVDRLPNSPLHF	TGTGCCAGCAGCCAAGTTGACAGGTTACCGAATTCACCCCTCCACTTT
-	TRBV30	TRBJ2-1	-	CAWSVLSFEQFF	TGTGCCTGGAGTGTCCTTAGCTTTGAGCAGTTCTTC
-	TRBV28	TRBJ1-5	-	CAVRGSNQPQHF	TGTGCCGTCCGGGGAAGCAATCAGCCCCAGCATTTT
TRBD2	TRBV7-9	TRBJ2-7	-	CASSPRGTRARDEQYF	TGTGCCAGCAGCCCCCGGGGGACTAGGGCGAGGGACGAGCAGTACTTC
TRBD1	TRBV5-1	TRBJ1-1	-	CASSPPGGYTEAFF	TGCGCCAGCAGCCCTCCAGGGGGGTACACTGAAGCTTTCTTT
-	TRBV30	TRBJ2-2	-	CAWSRQVNTGELFF	TGTGCCTGGAGTAGGCAGGTTAACACCGGGGAGCTGTTTTTT
TRBD1	TRBV4-1	TRBJ2-2	-	CASSHGTANTGELFF	TGCGCCAGCAGCCATGGGACAGCGAACACCGGGGAGCTGTTTTTT
-	TRBV4-2	TRBJ2-1	once	CASGFGEVYNEQFF	TGTGCCAGCGGATTCGGTGAGGTGTACAATGAGCAGTTCTTC
-	TRBV4-2	TRBJ1-2	-	CASSQAGKGGDYTF	TGTGCCAGCAGCCAAGCAGGGAAAGGTGGTGACTACACCTTC
-	TRBV3-1/TRBV3-2	TRBJ1-2	-	CASSQDRKTGYGYTF	TGTGCCAGCAGCCAAGATCGGAAGACAGGCTATGGCTACACCTTC
TRBD1	TRBV19	TRBJ1-3	-	CASRDRGPSGNTIYF	TGTGCCAGTAGGGACAGGGGGCCGTCTGGAAACACCATATATTTT
-	TRBV29-1	TRBJ1-5	-	CSVLQGSNQPQHF	TGCAGCGTCCTCCAGGGGAGCAATCAGCCCCAGCATTTT